These T cell receptor beta chains were read from a single sample in a study of cytomegalovirus exposure and HLA in healthy donors. Clones were read by immunoSEQ multiplex PCR, and TCRdb kept only the in-frame ones, dropping some. The sample lists about 170,000 clones, more than 80% occurring once. The sample consisted of PBMCs. The receptors originated from a young woman in good health and CMV-seronegative. Both conserved end residues are part of each CDR3. The D gene is left open where the match is weak. Clone size is stated in some rows and not others, as once, few, many or a class when expanded.

>TRBV28|TRBJ1-2|once|TRBD1
CASSTGQGLGSSGYTF
TGTGCCAGCAGCACGGGACAGGGTCTGGGGTCGAGTGGCTACACCTTC
>TRBV7-2|TRBJ2-1|once|NA
CASSLNSPNEQFF
TGTGCCAGCAGCTTAAATAGCCCGAATGAGCAGTTCTTC
>TRBV10-3|TRBJ1-2|NA|TRBD1
CAISESGQGAWFYGYTF
TGTGCCATCAGTGAGTCGGGACAGGGAGCCTGGTTTTATGGCTACACCTTC
>TRBV5-1|TRBJ2-3|NA|TRBD2
CASSGRLAGNTDTQYF
TGCGCCAGCAGCGGCCGGCTAGCGGGAAACACAGATACGCAGTATTTT
>TRBV4-1|TRBJ2-5|NA|TRBD1
CASSTLPTGLQETQYF
TGCGCCAGCAGCACCCTCCCGACAGGGCTCCAAGAGACCCAGTACTTC
>TRBV11-2|TRBJ1-1|NA|NA
CASSLGGTDTEAFF
TGTGCCAGCAGCTTGGGGGGAACGGACACTGAAGCTTTCTTT
>TRBV19|TRBJ2-6|NA|NA
CASTGGPGANVLTF
TGTGCCTCCACCGGGGGGCCTGGGGCCAACGTCCTGACTTTC
>TRBV12-5|TRBJ1-1|NA|NA
CASAPGQGTEAFF
TGTGCTAGTGCCCCTGGTCAGGGCACTGAAGCTTTCTTT
>TRBV20-1|TRBJ2-7|NA|TRBD1
CSAITGVEQYF
TGCAGTGCTATTACAGGGGTCGAGCAGTACTTC
>TRBV4-1|TRBJ2-2|once|NA
CASSLLWLSRSGTGELFF
TGCGCCAGCAGCCTCTTGTGGCTTAGCAGGAGCGGAACCGGGGAGCTGTTTTTT
>TRBV7-9|TRBJ1-1|NA|NA
CASSLALGVAEAFF
TGTGCCAGCAGCTTAGCTCTAGGGGTCGCTGAAGCTTTCTTT
>TRBV28|TRBJ1-2|NA|TRBD1
CASSTIYTGGVGYGYTF
TGTGCCAGCAGTACCATCTACACAGGGGGCGTTGGGTATGGCTACACCTTC
>TRBV9|TRBJ2-7|NA|TRBD2
CASSVGPPDRREGHEQYF
TGTGCCAGCAGCGTAGGTCCCCCAGACAGGCGGGAGGGCCACGAGCAGTACTTC
>TRBV6-1|TRBJ1-5|NA|TRBD1
CASRPGTENQPQHF
TGTGCCAGCAGGCCCGGGACAGAAAATCAGCCCCAGCATTTT
>TRBV19|TRBJ2-5|NA|TRBD2
CASSIAGTSVETQYF
TGTGCCAGTAGTATAGCGGGGACTAGCGTTGAGACCCAGTACTTC
>TRBV19|TRBJ2-7|NA|TRBD2
CASTPGGLAGGLYEQYF
TGTGCCAGTACCCCCGGGGGACTAGCGGGGGGTCTCTACGAGCAGTACTTC
>TRBV5-1|TRBJ2-5|NA|NA
CASSWAPGQAVQETQYF
TGCGCCAGCAGCTGGGCTCCTGGCCAAGCGGTTCAAGAGACCCAGTACTTC
>TRBV28|TRBJ1-5|few|NA
CASSFYSNQPQHF
TGTGCCAGCAGTTTTTATAGCAATCAGCCCCAGCATTTT
>TRBV27|TRBJ2-5|NA|NA
CASSSTGETQYF
TGTGCCAGCAGTTCCACAGGAGAGACCCAGTACTTC
>TRBV27|TRBJ1-2|NA|NA
CASRPQTGSNYGYTF
TGTGCCAGCAGACCGCAGACAGGCTCGAACTATGGCTACACCTTC
>TRBV5-4|TRBJ1-1|NA|NA
CASSLNGRSNTEAFF
TGTGCCAGCAGCTTGAATGGCAGGTCGAACACTGAAGCTTTCTTT
>TRBV6-5|TRBJ1-1|NA|NA
CASRLVNTEAFF
TGTGCCAGCAGACTAGTGAACACTGAAGCTTTCTTT
>TRBV10-1|TRBJ2-1|NA|NA
CASSDPGSITGRPNEQFF
TGCGCCAGCAGCGACCCCGGGTCGATCACAGGGCGCCCTAATGAGCAGTTCTTC
>TRBV7-2|TRBJ2-3|NA|TRBD2
CASRTGGADTQYF
TGTGCCAGCAGGACGGGAGGAGCAGATACGCAGTATTTT
>TRBV28|TRBJ2-7|NA|TRBD2
CASSLGPSGRGYEQYF
TGTGCCAGCAGTTTAGGTCCCAGCGGGAGAGGCTACGAGCAGTACTTC
>TRBV27|TRBJ2-1|NA|NA
CASSSISLHNEQFF
TGTGCCAGCAGTTCTATTAGCTTACATAATGAGCAGTTCTTC
>TRBV7-9|TRBJ2-2|few|NA
CASRKAGTNTGELFF
TGTGCCAGCAGAAAGGCCGGGACTAACACCGGGGAGCTGTTTTTT
>TRBV18|TRBJ1-1|NA|NA
CASSPEYSGYHDEAFF
TGTGCCAGCTCACCAGAATATTCAGGGTACCATGATGAAGCTTTCTTT
>TRBV4-1|TRBJ2-6|NA|NA
CASSPSEGANVPTF
TGCGCCAGCAGCCCTTCGGAAGGGGCCAACGTCCCGACTTTC
>TRBV7-2|TRBJ1-2|NA|NA
CASSSDRSNYGYTF
TGTGCCAGCAGCTCCGACAGGTCCAACTATGGCTACACCTTC
>TRBV7-7|TRBJ1-5|NA|NA
CASRTRQGDQPQHF
TGTGCTAGCCGGACGAGGCAGGGTGATCAGCCCCAGCATTTT
>TRBV15|TRBJ2-3|few|TRBD1
CATSGSGTGGADTQYF
TGTGCCACCAGCGGCTCCGGGACAGGCGGGGCAGATACGCAGTATTTT
>TRBV19|TRBJ2-2|NA|TRBD2
CASSAGRAQTGELFF
TGTGCCAGTAGTGCCGGGAGGGCCCAGACCGGGGAGCTGTTTTTT
>TRBV5-6|TRBJ2-1|NA|TRBD2
CASSPTYLRDYPFNEQFF
TGTGCCAGCAGCCCCACTTACCTGCGGGACTATCCCTTCAATGAGCAGTTCTTC
>TRBV14|TRBJ2-7|once|TRBD1
CASSRGGLLPYEQYF
TGTGCCAGCAGTCGAGGGGGCCTATTACCCTACGAGCAGTACTTC
>TRBV29-1|TRBJ1-1|NA|TRBD1
CSAEGTGSWYTEAFF
TGCAGCGCCGAAGGGACAGGGTCTTGGTACACTGAAGCTTTCTTT
>TRBV30|TRBJ2-4|NA|NA
CAWSGVLAKNIQYF
TGTGCCTGGAGTGGAGTCCTAGCCAAAAACATTCAGTACTTC
>TRBV18|TRBJ2-6|NA|TRBD1
CASSPTSGTVVSGANVLTF
TGTGCCAGCTCACCAACTTCCGGGACAGTTGTCTCTGGGGCCAACGTCCTGACTTTC
>TRBV7-2|TRBJ2-7|NA|NA
CASSLGSRVTYEQYF
TGTGCCAGCAGCTTAGGCTCCAGGGTGACCTACGAGCAGTACTTC
>TRBV7-8|TRBJ1-2|NA|TRBD1
CASSLVGTGENYGYTF
TGTGCCAGCAGCTTAGTAGGGACAGGGGAAAACTATGGCTACACCTTC
>TRBV27|TRBJ2-2|NA|TRBD1
CASRWTGTLTGELFF
TGTGCCAGCAGGTGGACAGGGACTCTCACCGGGGAGCTGTTTTTT
>TRBV27|TRBJ2-2|few|TRBD1
CASSFRDRGGSGELFF
TGTGCCAGCAGTTTCCGGGACAGGGGGGGATCCGGGGAGCTGTTTTTT
>TRBV6-1|TRBJ2-1|NA|TRBD2
CASSSGTNWFEQFF
TGTGCCAGCAGTTCCGGGACTAACTGGTTTGAGCAGTTCTTC
>TRBV6-5|TRBJ2-7|NA|NA
CAAEDRQNYEQYF
TGTGCCGCCGAAGACAGGCAAAACTACGAGCAGTACTTC
>TRBV2|TRBJ1-2|NA|NA
CASSERQQLGYTF
TGTGCCAGCAGTGAGAGACAGCAGCTCGGCTACACCTTC
>TRBV6-1|TRBJ2-5|NA|NA
CASRLTSTQYF
TGTGCCAGCCGATTGACATCGACCCAGTACTTC
>TRBV27|TRBJ2-7|NA|TRBD1
CASRRTGGPYEQYF
TGTGCCAGCAGAAGGACAGGGGGACCCTACGAGCAGTACTTC
>TRBV6-1|TRBJ2-7|NA|TRBD2
CASRAGVSYEQYF
TGTGCCAGCCGGGCGGGAGTATCCTACGAGCAGTACTTC